Listed below are T cell receptor beta chains from one sample, sequenced in a study of post-analysis software for immune sequencing data. TCRdb itself ran the PCR reads through MiXCR, one entry per CDR3 protein. Of 400,000 to 500,000 distinct CDR3 sequences listed, approximately 42% are singletons. The specimen sequenced was blood. The receptors originated from a girl aged 2 to 9 with multiple sclerosis. The CDR3 runs from the conserved cysteine through the conserved F or W. The D gene is left open where the match is weak. Size values are once, few and many counts, or a class for expanded clones, and some rows have none.

NA,TRBV7-8,few,TRBJ1-2,CASSSRGGYGYTF,TGTGCCAGCAGCTCCCGTGGGGGCTATGGCTACACCTTC
NA,TRBV14,once,TRBJ2-1,CASSQVLGGSEQFF,TGTGCCAGCAGCCAGGTTCTAGGGGGGAGTGAGCAGTTCTTC
NA,TRBV12-3/TRBV12-4,NA,TRBJ1-5,CASSLGSPQPQHF,TGTGCCAGCAGTCTTGGGAGCCCTCAGCCCCAGCATTTT
NA,TRBV11-2,NA,TRBJ2-1,CASTPILALMNEQFF,TGTGCCAGCACCCCAATACTAGCACTAATGAATGAGCAGTTCTTC
TRBD2,TRBV20-1,many,TRBJ2-1,CSAVLGLARNEQFF,TGCAGTGCTGTCTTGGGACTAGCGAGGAATGAGCAGTTCTTC
NA,TRBV5-1,many,TRBJ2-1,CASSFLFVEQFF,TGCGCCAGCAGCTTTCTTTTTGTTGAGCAGTTCTTC
TRBD2,TRBV7-9,NA,TRBJ2-7,CASSPRGWTEQYF,TGTGCCAGCAGCCCGCGGGGGTGGACCGAGCAGTACTTC
TRBD2,TRBV20-1,NA,TRBJ2-1,CSAPGLAGYNEQFF,TGCAGTGCCCCGGGACTAGCGGGATACAATGAGCAGTTCTTC
NA,TRBV7-2,NA,TRBJ1-6,CASRTAGGSYNSPLHF,TGTGCCAGTAGGACAGCTGGTGGTTCCTATAATTCACCCCTCCACTTT
TRBD2,TRBV12-3/TRBV12-4,NA,TRBJ2-4,CASSYGLAGQYF,TGTGCCAGCAGTTATGGACTAGCGGGGCAGTACTTC
NA,TRBV15,NA,TRBJ2-7,CATSRVRENYEQYF,TGTGCCACCAGCAGAGTGAGGGAGAACTACGAGCAGTACTTC
NA,TRBV20-1,many,TRBJ2-4,CSARDLGAQAVAKNIQYF,TGCAGTGCTAGAGATCTCGGCGCACAGGCAGTAGCCAAAAACATTCAGTACTTC
TRBD1,TRBV9,NA,TRBJ1-2,CASSADELTGRRDGYTF,TGTGCCAGCAGCGCAGACGAGTTGACAGGGCGGCGGGATGGCTACACCTTC
TRBD2,TRBV20-1,once,TRBJ2-3,CSARGWRSGGHTDTQYF,TGCAGTGCTAGAGGTTGGAGGAGCGGGGGACACACAGATACGCAGTATTTT
TRBD2,TRBV4-1,NA,TRBJ2-1,CASSHPGTSLYNEQFF,TGCGCCAGCAGCCATCCCGGGACTAGCCTCTACAATGAGCAGTTCTTC
NA,TRBV5-1,NA,TRBJ1-5,CASSLDGATSNQPQHF,TGCGCCAGCAGCTTGGACGGCGCTACTAGCAATCAGCCCCAGCATTTT
TRBD2,TRBV5-6,few,TRBJ2-5,CASRYRGTRWETQYF,TGTGCCAGCAGATACCGGGGGACTAGGTGGGAGACCCAGTACTTC
TRBD1,TRBV28,few,TRBJ2-7,CASTPGQGPYEQYF,TGTGCCAGCACCCCGGGACAGGGACCCTACGAGCAGTACTTC
TRBD1,TRBV29-1,NA,TRBJ1-2,CSVPSETGYGGYTF,TGCAGCGTTCCCTCCGAGACAGGGTACGGTGGCTACACCTTC
NA,TRBV28,NA,TRBJ2-5,CASSTPSWYQETQYF,TGTGCCAGCAGCACCCCCTCGTGGTACCAAGAGACCCAGTACTTC
TRBD2,TRBV7-8,NA,TRBJ2-7,CASSPTGTSDEQYF,TGTGCCAGCAGCCCCACCGGGACTAGCGACGAGCAGTACTTC
TRBD2,TRBV6-5,few,TRBJ2-5,CASSDPTSGTETQYF,TGTGCCAGCAGTGACCCGACTAGCGGGACGGAGACCCAGTACTTC
NA,TRBV28,once,TRBJ1-1,CASSLYQNTEAFF,TGTGCCAGCAGTTTGTATCAAAACACTGAAGCTTTCTTT
NA,TRBV20-1,NA,TRBJ1-2,CSANDKGLGYGYTF,TGCAGTGCCAATGACAAGGGGTTGGGCTATGGCTACACCTTC
TRBD1,TRBV28,NA,TRBJ2-1,CASSPQRGHDEQFF,TGTGCCAGCAGCCCCCAGAGGGGGCACGATGAGCAGTTCTTC
NA,TRBV28,NA,TRBJ2-1,CASSPYGGGLGEQFF,TGTGCCAGCAGTCCTTATGGTGGAGGGCTAGGTGAGCAGTTCTTC
NA,TRBV7-2,NA,TRBJ2-1,CASSLAPGAEQFF,TGTGCCAGCAGCTTAGCCCCCGGGGCGGAGCAGTTCTTC
NA,TRBV28,NA,TRBJ1-2,CASSLVSPWGYTF,TGTGCCAGCAGTTTGGTCTCGCCCTGGGGCTACACCTTC
NA,TRBV28,NA,TRBJ2-5,CASIKGHTTVREQYF,TGTGCCAGCATTAAGGGCCACACGACAGTACGGGAGCAGTACTTC
TRBD2,TRBV6-1,few,TRBJ2-1,CASSTTSGGPYNEQFF,TGTGCCAGCAGTACTACTAGCGGAGGCCCTTACAATGAGCAGTTCTTC
NA,TRBV28,NA,TRBJ1-1,CASSGGQLEAFF,TGTGCCAGCAGTGGCGGACAGTTAGAAGCTTTCTTT
NA,TRBV4-1,NA,TRBJ2-1,CASSQDGMPEQFF,TGCGCCAGCAGCCAAGATGGCATGCCCGAGCAGTTCTTC
TRBD1,TRBV20-1,NA,TRBJ1-5,CSASGGGGQPQHF,TGCAGTGCTAGCGGAGGAGGGGGCCAGCCCCAGCATTTT
NA,TRBV12-3/TRBV12-4,few,TRBJ2-5,CASSFRRGGETQYF,TGTGCCAGCAGTTTCCGTAGGGGGGGGGAGACCCAGTACTTC
NA,TRBV4-3,NA,TRBJ2-5,CASSLNRGGTQYF,TGCGCCAGCAGTCTTAACAGGGGAGGGACCCAGTACTTC
TRBD2,TRBV10-3,few,TRBJ2-3,CAISGGLAGDTQYF,TGTGCCATCAGTGGAGGTTTAGCGGGAGATACGCAGTATTTT
NA,TRBV20-1,once,TRBJ2-3,CGAERTSTDTQYF,TGCGGTGCTGAGCGGACAAGCACAGATACGCAGTATTTT
NA,TRBV9,NA,TRBJ2-5,CASSADPDNEQYF,TGTGCCAGCAGCGCCGATCCGGACAATGAGCAGTACTTC